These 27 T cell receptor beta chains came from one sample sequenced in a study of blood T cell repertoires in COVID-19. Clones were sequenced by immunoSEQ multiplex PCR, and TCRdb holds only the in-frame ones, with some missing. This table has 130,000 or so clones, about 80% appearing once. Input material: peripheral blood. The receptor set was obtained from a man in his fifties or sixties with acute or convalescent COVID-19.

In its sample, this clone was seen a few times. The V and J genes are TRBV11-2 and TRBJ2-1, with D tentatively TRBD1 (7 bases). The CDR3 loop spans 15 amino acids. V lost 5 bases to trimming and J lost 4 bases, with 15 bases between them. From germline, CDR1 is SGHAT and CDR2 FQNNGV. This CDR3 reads CASSHLQGRYNEQFF. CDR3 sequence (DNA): TGTGCCAGCAGCCATCTACAGGGGAGGTACAATGAGCAGTTCTTC.

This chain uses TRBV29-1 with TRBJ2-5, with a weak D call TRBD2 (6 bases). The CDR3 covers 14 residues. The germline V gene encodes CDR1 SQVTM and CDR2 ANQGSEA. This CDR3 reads CGTDSGAGQETQYF. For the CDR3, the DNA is TGCGGTACGGATTCGGGCGCGGGACAAGAGACCCAGTACTTC.

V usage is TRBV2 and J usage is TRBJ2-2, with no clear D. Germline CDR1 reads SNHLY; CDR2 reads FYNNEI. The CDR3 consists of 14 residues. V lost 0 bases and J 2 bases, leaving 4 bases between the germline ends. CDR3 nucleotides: TGTGCCAGCAGTGAAGCGAGCAACACCGGGGAGCTGTTTTTT. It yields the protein CASSEASNTGELFF.

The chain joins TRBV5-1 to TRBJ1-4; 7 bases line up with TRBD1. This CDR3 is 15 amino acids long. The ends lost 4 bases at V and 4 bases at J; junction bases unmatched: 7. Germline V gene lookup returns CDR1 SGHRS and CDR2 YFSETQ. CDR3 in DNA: TGCGCCAGCAGCACGGGACAGCGATATAATGAAAAACTGTTTTTT. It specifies CASSTGQRYNEKLFF.

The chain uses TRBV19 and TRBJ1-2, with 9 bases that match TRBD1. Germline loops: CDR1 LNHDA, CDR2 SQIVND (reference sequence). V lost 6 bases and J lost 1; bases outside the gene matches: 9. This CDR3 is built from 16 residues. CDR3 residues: CASRSGTGIFNYGYTF. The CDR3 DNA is TGTGCCAGTAGGAGTGGGACAGGGATTTTTAACTATGGCTACACCTTC.

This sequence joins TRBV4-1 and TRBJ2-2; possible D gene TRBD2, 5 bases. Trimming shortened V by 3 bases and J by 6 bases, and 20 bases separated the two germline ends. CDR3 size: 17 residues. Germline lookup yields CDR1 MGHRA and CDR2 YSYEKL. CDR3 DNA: TGCGCCAGCAGCCACGGCGTCACTAGGAGGTCCGCCGGGGAGCTGTTTTTT. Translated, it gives CASSHGVTRRSAGELFF.

The CDR3 reads CASSDRWGDSPLHF. The CDR3 region has the DNA TGTGCCAGCAGCGACCGGTGGGGGGATTCACCCCTCCACTTT. The rearrangement uses TRBV9 and TRBJ1-6, with D possibly being TRBD1 (5 bases). V lost 3 bases and J lost 8, with 12 bases in between. Germline CDR1 reads SGDLS; CDR2 reads YYNGEE. The CDR3 is 14 residues long.

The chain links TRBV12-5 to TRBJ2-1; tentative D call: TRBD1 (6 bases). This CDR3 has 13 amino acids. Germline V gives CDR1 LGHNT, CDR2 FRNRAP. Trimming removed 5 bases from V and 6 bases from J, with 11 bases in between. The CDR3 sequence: CASGRNRVNEQFF. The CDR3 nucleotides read TGTGCTAGTGGTCGAAACAGGGTCAATGAGCAGTTCTTC.

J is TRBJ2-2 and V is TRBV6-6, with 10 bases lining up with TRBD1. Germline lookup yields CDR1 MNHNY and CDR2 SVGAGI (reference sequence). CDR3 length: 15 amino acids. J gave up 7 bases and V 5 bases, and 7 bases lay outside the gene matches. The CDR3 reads CASSLRGTGVGELFF. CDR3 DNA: TGTGCCAGCAGTCTCAGGGGGACAGGGGTCGGGGAGCTGTTTTTT.

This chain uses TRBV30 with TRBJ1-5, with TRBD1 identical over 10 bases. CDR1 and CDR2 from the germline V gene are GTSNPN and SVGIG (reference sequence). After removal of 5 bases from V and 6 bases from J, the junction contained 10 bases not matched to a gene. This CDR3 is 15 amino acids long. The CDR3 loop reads CAWGPGQGNSQPQHF. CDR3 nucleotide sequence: TGTGCCTGGGGCCCGGGACAGGGGAACAGTCAGCCCCAGCATTTT.

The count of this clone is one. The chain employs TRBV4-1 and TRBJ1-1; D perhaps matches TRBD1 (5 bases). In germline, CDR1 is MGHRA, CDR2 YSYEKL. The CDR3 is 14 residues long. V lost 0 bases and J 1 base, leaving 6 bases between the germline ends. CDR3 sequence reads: CASSQETANTEAFF. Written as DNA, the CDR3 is TGCGCCAGCAGCCAAGAGACAGCGAACACTGAAGCTTTCTTT.

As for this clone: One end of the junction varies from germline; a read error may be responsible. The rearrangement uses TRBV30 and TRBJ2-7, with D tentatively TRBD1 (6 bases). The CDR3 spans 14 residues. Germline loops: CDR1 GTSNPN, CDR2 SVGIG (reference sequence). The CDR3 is CAWSPPDSSYGQYF. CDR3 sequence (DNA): TGTGCCTGGAGTCCCCCGGACAGCAGTTACGGGCAGTACTTC.

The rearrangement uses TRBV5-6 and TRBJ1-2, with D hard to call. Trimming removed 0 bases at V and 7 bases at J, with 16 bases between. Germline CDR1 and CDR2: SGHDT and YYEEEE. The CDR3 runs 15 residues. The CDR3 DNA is TGTGCCAGCAGCTTGGACCGACTGGAGGTCGGTGGCTACACCTTC. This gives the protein CASSLDRLEVGGYTF. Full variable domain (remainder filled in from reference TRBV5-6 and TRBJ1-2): DAGVTQSPTHLIKTRGQQVTLRCSPKSGHDTVSWYQQALGQGPQFIFQYYEEEERQRGNFPDRFSGHQFPNYSSELNVNALLLGDSALYLCASSLDRLEVGGYTFGSGTRLTVV.

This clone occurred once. CDR3 region: CASSTAEGQGGYTF. DNA for the CDR3: TGCGCCAGCTCTACGGCGGAGGGGCAGGGAGGGTACACCTTC. The chain recombines TRBV10-2 with TRBJ1-2; D may be TRBD1 (5 bases). The CDR3 length is 14 residues. The V end was cut by 8 bases, the J end by 11 bases, with 24 bases between. CDR1 WSHSY and CDR2 SAAADI come from the germline V gene.

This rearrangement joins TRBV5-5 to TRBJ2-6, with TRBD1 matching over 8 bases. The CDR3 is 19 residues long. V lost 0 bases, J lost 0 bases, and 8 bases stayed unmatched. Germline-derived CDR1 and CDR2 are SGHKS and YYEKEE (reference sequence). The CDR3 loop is CASSLVFGRGLSGANVLTF. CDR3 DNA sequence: TGTGCCAGCAGCTTGGTATTCGGCAGGGGGCTCTCTGGGGCCAACGTCCTGACTTTC.

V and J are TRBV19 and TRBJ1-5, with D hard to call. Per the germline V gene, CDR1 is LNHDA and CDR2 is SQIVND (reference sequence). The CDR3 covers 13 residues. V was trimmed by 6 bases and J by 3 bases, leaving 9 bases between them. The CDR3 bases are TGTGCCAGTAGCCAAGCCGCCAATCAGCCCCAGCATTTT. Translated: CASSQAANQPQHF.

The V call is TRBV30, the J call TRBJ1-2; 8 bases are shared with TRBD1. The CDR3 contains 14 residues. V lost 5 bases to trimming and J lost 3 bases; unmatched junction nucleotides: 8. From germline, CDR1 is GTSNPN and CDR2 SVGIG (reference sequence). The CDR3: CAWEPMTGDYGYTF. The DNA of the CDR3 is TGTGCCTGGGAACCCATGACAGGGGACTATGGCTACACCTTC. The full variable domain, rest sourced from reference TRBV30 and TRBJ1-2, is SQTIHQWPATLVQPVGSPLSLECTVEGTSNPNLYWYRQAAGRGLQLLFYSVGIGQISSEVPQNLSASRPQDRQFILSSKKLLLSDSGFYLCAWEPMTGDYGYTFGSGTRLTVV.

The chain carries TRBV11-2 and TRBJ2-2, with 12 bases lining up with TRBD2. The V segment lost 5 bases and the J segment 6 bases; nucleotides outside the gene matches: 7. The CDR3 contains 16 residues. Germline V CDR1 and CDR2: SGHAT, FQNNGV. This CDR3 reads CASSRATSGGAGELFF. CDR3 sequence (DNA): TGTGCCAGCAGCCGCGCGACTAGCGGGGGTGCCGGGGAGCTGTTTTTT. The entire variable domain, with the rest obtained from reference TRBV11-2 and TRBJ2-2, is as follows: EAGVAQSPRYKIIEKRQSVAFWCNPISGHATLYWYQQILGQGPKLLIQFQNNGVVDDSQLPKDRFSAERLKGVDSTLKIQPAKLEDSAVYLCASSRATSGGAGELFFGEGSRLTVL.

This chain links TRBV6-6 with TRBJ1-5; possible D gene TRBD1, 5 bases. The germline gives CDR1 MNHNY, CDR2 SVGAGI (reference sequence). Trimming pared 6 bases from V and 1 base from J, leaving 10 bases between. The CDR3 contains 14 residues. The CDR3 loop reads CASRPGYSNQPQHF. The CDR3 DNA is TGTGCCAGCAGACCAGGGTACAGCAATCAGCCCCAGCATTTT.

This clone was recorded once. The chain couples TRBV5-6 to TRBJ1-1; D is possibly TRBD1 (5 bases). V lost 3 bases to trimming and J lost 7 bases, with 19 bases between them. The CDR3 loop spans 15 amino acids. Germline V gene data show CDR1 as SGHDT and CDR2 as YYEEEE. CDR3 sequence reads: CASSSPPGVNSEAFF. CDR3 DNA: TGTGCCAGCAGCTCCCCCCCGGGGGTTAATAGTGAAGCTTTCTTT.

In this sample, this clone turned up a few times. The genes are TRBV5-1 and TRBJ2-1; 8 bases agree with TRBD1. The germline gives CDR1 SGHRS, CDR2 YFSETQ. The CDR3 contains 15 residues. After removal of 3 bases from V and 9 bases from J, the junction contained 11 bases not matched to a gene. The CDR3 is CASSSNPGGLGEQFF. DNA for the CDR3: TGCGCCAGCAGCTCAAACCCAGGGGGCCTGGGTGAGCAGTTCTTC.

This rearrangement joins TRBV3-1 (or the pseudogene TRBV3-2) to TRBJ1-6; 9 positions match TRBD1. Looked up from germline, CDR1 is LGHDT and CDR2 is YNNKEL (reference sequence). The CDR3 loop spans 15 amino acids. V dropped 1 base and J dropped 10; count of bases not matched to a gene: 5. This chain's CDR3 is CASSQGTGGESPLHF. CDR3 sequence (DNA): TGTGCCAGCAGCCAAGGTACAGGGGGCGAATCACCCCTCCACTTT.

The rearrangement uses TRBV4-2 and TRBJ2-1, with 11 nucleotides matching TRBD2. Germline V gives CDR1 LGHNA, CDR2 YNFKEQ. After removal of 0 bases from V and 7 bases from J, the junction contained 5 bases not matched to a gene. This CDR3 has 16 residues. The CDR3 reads CASSQESGLAGNEQFF. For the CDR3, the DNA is TGTGCCAGCAGCCAAGAGTCAGGACTAGCGGGTAATGAGCAGTTCTTC.

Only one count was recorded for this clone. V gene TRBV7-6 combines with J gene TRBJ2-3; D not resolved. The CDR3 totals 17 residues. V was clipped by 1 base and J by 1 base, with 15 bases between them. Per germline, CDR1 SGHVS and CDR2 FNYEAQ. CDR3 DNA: TGTGCCAGCAGCTTAGAGTCCCATCCGGCGGGCACAGATACGCAGTATTTT. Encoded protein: CASSLESHPAGTDTQYF.

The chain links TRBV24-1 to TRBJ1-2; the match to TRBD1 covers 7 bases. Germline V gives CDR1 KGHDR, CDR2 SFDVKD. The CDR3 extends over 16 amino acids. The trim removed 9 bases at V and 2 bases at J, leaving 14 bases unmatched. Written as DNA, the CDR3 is TGTGCCACCGCTGAATTTATAGGGACAGCCAACTATGGCTACACCTTC. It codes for CATAEFIGTANYGYTF.

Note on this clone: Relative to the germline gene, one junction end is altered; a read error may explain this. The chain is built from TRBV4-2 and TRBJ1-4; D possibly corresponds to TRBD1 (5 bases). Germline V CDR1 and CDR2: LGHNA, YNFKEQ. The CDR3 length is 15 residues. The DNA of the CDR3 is TGTGCCAGCAGCAAAGACGGGGGGTTTAATGAAAAACTGTTTTTT. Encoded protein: CASSKDGGFNEKLFF.

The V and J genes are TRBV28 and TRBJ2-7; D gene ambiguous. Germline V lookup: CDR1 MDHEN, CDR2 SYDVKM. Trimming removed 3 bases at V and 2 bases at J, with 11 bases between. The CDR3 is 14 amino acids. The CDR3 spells CASSFGGWTYEQYF. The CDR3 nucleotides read TGTGCCAGCAGTTTCGGCGGTTGGACCTACGAGCAGTACTTC.